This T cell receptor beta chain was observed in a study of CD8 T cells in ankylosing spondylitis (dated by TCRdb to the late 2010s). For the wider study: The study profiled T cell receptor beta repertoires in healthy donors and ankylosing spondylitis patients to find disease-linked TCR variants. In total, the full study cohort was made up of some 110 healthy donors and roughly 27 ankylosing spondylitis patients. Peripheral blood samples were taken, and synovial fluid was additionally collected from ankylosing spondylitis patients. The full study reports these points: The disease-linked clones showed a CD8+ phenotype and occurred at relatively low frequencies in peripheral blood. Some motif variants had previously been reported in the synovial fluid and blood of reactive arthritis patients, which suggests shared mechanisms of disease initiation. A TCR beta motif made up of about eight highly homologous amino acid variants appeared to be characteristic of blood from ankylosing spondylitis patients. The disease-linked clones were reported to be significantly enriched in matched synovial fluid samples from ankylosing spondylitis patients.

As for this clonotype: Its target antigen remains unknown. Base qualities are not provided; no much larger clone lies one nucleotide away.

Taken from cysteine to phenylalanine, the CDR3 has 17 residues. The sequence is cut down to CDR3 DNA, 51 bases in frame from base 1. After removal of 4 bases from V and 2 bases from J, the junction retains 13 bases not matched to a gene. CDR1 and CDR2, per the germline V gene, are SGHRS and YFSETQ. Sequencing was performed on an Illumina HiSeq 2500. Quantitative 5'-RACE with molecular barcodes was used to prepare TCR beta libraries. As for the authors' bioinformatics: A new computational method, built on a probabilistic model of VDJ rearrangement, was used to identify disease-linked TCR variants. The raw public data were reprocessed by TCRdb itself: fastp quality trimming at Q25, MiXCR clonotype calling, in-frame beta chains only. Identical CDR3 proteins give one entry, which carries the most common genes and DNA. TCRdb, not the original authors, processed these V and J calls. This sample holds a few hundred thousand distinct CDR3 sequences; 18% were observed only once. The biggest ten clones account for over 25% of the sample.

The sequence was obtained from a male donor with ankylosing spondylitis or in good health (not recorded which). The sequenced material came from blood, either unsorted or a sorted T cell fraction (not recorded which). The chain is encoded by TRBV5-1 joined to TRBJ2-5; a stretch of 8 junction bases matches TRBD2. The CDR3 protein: CASSPTPLAGLQETQYF. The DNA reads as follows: TGCGCCAGCAGCCCCACACCCCTAGCGGGCCTACAAGAGACCCAGTACTTC.